What follows are 23 T cell receptor beta chains derived from one specimen sequenced in a study of beta chain features in type 1 diabetes. Expressed TCRB transcripts got sequenced, as all isolated RNA was reverse transcribed. The method was immunoSEQ multiplex PCR; TCRdb's version includes in-frame clones alone and lacks a portion of them. The table lists 250,000 to 400,000 clones, 14% of them singletons. What was sequenced was central memory CD4+ T cells from blood. Every receptor here comes from a young man in good health.

This sequence joins TRBV28 and TRBJ2-3; TRBD2 aligns across 7 bases. The CDR3 sequence is 16 residues long. Trimming cost V 5 bases and J 1 base; bases outside gene matches: 9. The V gene's germline CDR1 is MDHEN and CDR2 SYDVKM. The chain's CDR3 is CASSTPSGGGTDTQYF. CDR3 bases: TGTGCCAGCAGTACCCCGAGTGGGGGGGGCACAGATACGCAGTATTTT.

This clone was observed a few times. This chain links TRBV5-1 with TRBJ2-3; tentatively, D is TRBD2 (5 bases). The CDR3 totals 13 residues. V lost 9 bases and J lost 3, with 14 bases in between. Germline CDR1 SGHRS, CDR2 YFSETQ. The CDR3 DNA follows: TGCGCCACCAACAGCGGTGGGACAGATACGCAGTATTTT. This gives the protein CATNSGGTDTQYF.

This clone was detected many times. This chain connects TRBV27 to TRBJ1-2; 7 nucleotides agree with TRBD1. Looked up from germline, CDR1 is MNHEY and CDR2 is SMNVEV (reference sequence). CDR3 length: 16 amino acids. V lost 2 bases, J lost 4 bases, and 10 bases stayed unmatched. In nucleotides, the CDR3 is TGTGCCAGCAGTTTAAGAACAGGGGAACTAGGCTATGGCTACACCTTC. Amino acids: CASSLRTGELGYGYTF.

This clone showed up just a few times. The V call is TRBV7-8, the J call TRBJ1-2; no clear D. This CDR3 region has 13 residues. Germline lookup yields CDR1 SGHVS and CDR2 FQNEAQ. The V and J ends lost 1 base and 7 bases respectively, with 10 bases between them. CDR3 sequence: CASSLERVAGYTF. DNA for the CDR3: TGTGCCAGCAGCTTAGAACGGGTCGCTGGCTACACCTTC.

This clone has at least ten counts. The rearrangement joins TRBV21-1 to TRBJ2-5; TRBD2 is the table's D call and was not checked against the DNA. TRBV21-1 is given as a pseudogene. The CDR3 spans 14 residues. For the CDR3, the DNA is TGTGCCAGCAAGGGGTCTAGCGGGGAAGAGACCCAGTACTTC. As protein: CASKGSSGEETQYF.

This clone appeared a few times. Other DNA variants within this sample encode the same CDR3. V usage is TRBV27 and J usage is TRBJ2-7; D uncertain. The CDR3 consists of 13 residues. In germline, CDR1 is MNHEY, CDR2 SMNVEV (reference sequence). The V and J ends lost 3 bases and 3 bases respectively, with 9 bases between them. The CDR3 here is CASSFRNSYEQYV. CDR3 DNA: TGTGCCAGCAGTTTTAGGAACAGCTACGAGCAGTACGTC.

J is TRBJ2-3 and V is TRBV7-2; 7 nucleotides match TRBD1. The CDR3 consists of 14 residues. CDR1 and CDR2 (germline): SGHTA, FQGNSA. The V and J ends lost 1 base and 7 bases, in that order; junction bases with no gene match: 5. The CDR3 DNA reads as TGTGCCAGCAGCTTAGTAGGGGGCCACAATACGCAGTATTTT. This codes for CASSLVGGHNTQYF.

This clone was counted between two and nine times. Other DNA sequences in the same sample also yield this CDR3. The chain links TRBV2 to TRBJ1-2; D unresolved. The V end was cut by 0 bases, the J end by 5 bases, with 7 bases between. The V gene's germline CDR1 is SNHLY and CDR2 FYNNEI. The CDR3 spans 13 residues. The CDR3 region has the DNA TGTGCCAGCAGTGAAGCGAGAGGGTATGGCTACACCTTC. Residues: CASSEARGYGYTF.

This clone was counted many times. The chain carries TRBV18 and TRBJ1-6, with D perhaps TRBD1 (6 bases). Germline V gene sequence: CDR1 KGHSH, CDR2 LQKENI. Trimming took 3 bases from V and 7 from J, leaving 10 bases between them. This CDR3 comprises 14 residues. The CDR3 sequence is CASSPGGLNSPLHF. The DNA of the CDR3 is TGTGCCAGCTCACCGGGGGGGCTCAATTCACCCCTCCACTTT. The full variable domain, completed using reference TRBV18 and TRBJ1-6, is NAGVMQNPRHLVRRRGQEARLRCSPMKGHSHVYWYRQLPEEGLKFMVYLQKENIIDESGMPKERFSAEFPKEGPSILRIQQVVRGDSAAYFCASSPGGLNSPLHFGNGTRLTVT.

The chain has TRBV6-1 and TRBJ2-7; 9 bases agree with TRBD2. CDR3 length equals 15 residues. The junction had 8 bases not matched to a gene; V was cut back by 5 bases and J by 3 bases. The germline V gene has CDR1 MNHNS and CDR2 SASEGT. CDR3 nucleotides: TGTGCCAGCAGTACTAATGGACTAGCGAACTACGAGCAGTACGTC. Amino acid sequence: CASSTNGLANYEQYV.

The genes are TRBV11-3 and TRBJ1-2, with D possibly TRBD1 on 5 matching bases. Trimming took off 1 base at V and 8 bases at J, with 14 bases between the two ends. The CDR3 is 14 residues long. The germline gives CDR1 SGHNT, CDR2 YENEEA. This CDR3 is CASSLAGVRVGYTF. DNA of the CDR3: TGTGCCAGCAGCTTAGCGGGAGTCAGGGTCGGCTACACCTTC.

This clone was detected only a few times. J is TRBJ2-5 and V is TRBV27, with D perhaps matching TRBD1 (7 bases). The J call may be incorrect, as the DNA end agrees better with TRBJ2-7. Per germline, CDR1 MNHEY and CDR2 SMNVEV (reference sequence). The CDR3 is 15 amino acids. The CDR3 sequence: CASSSRTGAGYEQYF. Here the CDR3 DNA reads TGTGCCAGCAGTTCCCGGACAGGAGCGGGCTACGAGCAGTACTTC.

This clone was observed a few times. This chain joins TRBV6-1 and TRBJ1-6; D gene ambiguous. Germline lookup yields CDR1 MNHNS and CDR2 SASEGT. Between the trimmed V and J ends, which lost 4 bases and 2 bases, there was a span of 6 bases. The CDR3 is 14 residues long. The CDR3 reads CASSAGPYNSPLHF. The DNA of the CDR3 is TGTGCCAGCAGTGCAGGACCCTATAATTCACCCCTCCACTTT.

This clone was detected a few times. V usage is TRBV4-2 and J usage is TRBJ2-3; 7 bases are a match to TRBD1. There are 15 residues in the CDR3. Unmatched junction bases numbered 3, after V lost 3 bases and J lost 0 bases. Germline V lookup: CDR1 LGHNA, CDR2 YNFKEQ. Here the CDR3 reads CASSHRTGSTDTQYF. CDR3 nucleotide sequence: TGTGCCAGCAGCCACCGGACAGGTAGCACAGATACGCAGTATTTT.

The chain carries TRBV7-2 and TRBJ2-5; 12 nucleotides match TRBD1. This CDR3 region has 16 residues. V lost 5 bases and J lost 5; bases outside the gene matches: 9. Germline V CDR1 and CDR2: SGHTA, FQGNSA. CDR3 DNA: TGTGCCAGCAGCCAAATCGGGACAGGGGGCAGGGAGACCCAGTACTTC. As protein: CASSQIGTGGRETQYF.

This clone was found a few times. The V and J genes are TRBV18 and TRBJ1-3, with D possibly TRBD1 on 5 matching bases. The V and J ends lost 2 bases and 2 bases respectively, with 7 bases between them. The CDR3 extends over 14 amino acids. Germline values: CDR1 KGHSH, CDR2 LQKENI. The DNA of the CDR3 is TGTGCCAGCTCACCAGACAGAGCTGGAAACACCATATATTTT. Its protein product is CASSPDRAGNTIYF.

In this sample, this clone turned up a few times. This CDR3 is also generated by other DNA sequences in the sample. The genes are TRBV29-1 and TRBJ2-6; D is unclear. This CDR3 region has 13 residues. Trimming shortened V by 4 bases and J by 4 bases, and 8 bases separated the two germline ends. Germline values: CDR1 SQVTM, CDR2 ANQGSEA. The CDR3 spells CSVGVSGANVLTF. The CDR3 coding sequence is TGCAGCGTTGGCGTCTCCGGGGCCAACGTCCTGACTTTC.

The rearrangement joins TRBV5-4 to TRBJ2-6; no clear D. V was cut by 0 bases and J by 2 bases, with 9 bases left in between. CDR3 length equals 16 residues. Germline V gives CDR1 SGHNT, CDR2 YYREEE (reference sequence). The CDR3 region is CASSLEGKAGANVLTF. CDR3 coding DNA: TGTGCCAGCAGCTTGGAGGGAAAGGCTGGGGCCAACGTCCTGACTTTC.

This clone was seen at least ten times. CDR3 bases: TGTGCCTGGAGTACCCGGATGAGGGAGACCCAGTACTTC. It encodes CAWSTRMRETQYF. V usage is TRBV30 and J usage is TRBJ2-5; D not certain. V dropped 2 bases and J dropped 5 bases, with 12 bases sitting between them. Germline V lookup: CDR1 GTSNPN, CDR2 SVGIG (reference sequence). The CDR3 runs to 13 residues.

The genes are TRBV11-2 and TRBJ1-2, with D possibly TRBD1 on 6 matching bases. The V end was cut by 3 bases, the J end by 6 bases, with 11 bases between. The CDR3 length is 13 residues. Germline V gene sequence: CDR1 SGHAT, CDR2 FQNNGV. CDR3 nucleotides: TGTGCCAGCAGCTTTAGCAGGGGAAATGGCTACACCTTC. This gives the protein CASSFSRGNGYTF.

The chain combines TRBV14 with TRBJ1-3, with D possibly TRBD1 on 5 matching bases. The V gene's germline CDR1 is SGHDN and CDR2 FVKESK. The V gene lost 4 bases and the J gene lost 2 bases, with 12 bases spanning the gap. The CDR3 totals 15 residues. The CDR3 nucleotides are TGTGCCAGCAGCCCGCCAGGGATCCCTGGAAACACCATATATTTT. This encodes CASSPPGIPGNTIYF.

The rearrangement links TRBV11-2 to TRBJ1-4; D is unresolved. Germline V CDR1 and CDR2: SGHAT, FQNNGV. The CDR3 runs 15 residues. The V end lost 4 bases, the J end lost 7 bases, and 16 bases lay between the germline ends. The CDR3: CASSSPSRRTEKLFF. The CDR3 DNA follows: TGTGCCAGCAGCTCCCCGTCAAGGCGAACTGAAAAACTGTTTTTT.

The chain recombines TRBV5-4 with TRBJ1-2, with a weak D call TRBD1 (6 bases). Looked up from germline, CDR1 is SGHNT and CDR2 is YYREEE (reference sequence). V gave up 4 bases and J gave up 3 bases, with 16 bases separating them. This CDR3 is 15 amino acids long. CDR3 in amino acids: CASSPQQGSDYGYTF. The CDR3 DNA reads as TGTGCCAGCAGCCCCCAACAGGGTTCGGACTATGGCTACACCTTC.